This T cell receptor beta chain was identified in a study of T-cell memory formation after mild COVID-19. Germline CDR1 and CDR2: SQVTM and ANQGSEA. V was clipped by 8 bases and J by 7 bases; unmatched bases: 12. CDR3 length: 14 residues. MiXCR, run by TCRdb on the 5' RACE reads, gives a single entry per CDR3 protein. The sample yields 450,000 to 650,000 distinct CDR3 sequences, about a fifth seen once. This clonotype came up a few times. Sequencing used PBMCs or a T cell subset sorted from them (not recorded which). V usage is TRBV29-1 and J usage is TRBJ2-2; 8 bases are shared with TRBD1. The sequence was collected from an adult woman who had mild COVID-19 (a few samples of this study predate the infection). Cell type and time point are not known. In nucleotides, the CDR3 is TGCAGCCCATCCAGGACAGGGAAGAGCGGGGAGCTGTTTTTT. Protein: CSPSRTGKSGELFF.